This T cell receptor (beta chain) was captured by sequencing in a study of a mutant IDH1 vaccine in newly diagnosed glioma. Background on the study: First vaccine doses came 4-6 weeks after radiotherapy alone, or with temozolomide cycles.

Study-wide results and caveats: Vaccination elicited immune responses in 90% to 95% of patients.

With respect to this clone: Its target is unknown.

The ends were cut back, 4 bases at V and 6 bases at J, with 7 bases in the middle. CDR1 LGHNA and CDR2 YSLEER come from the germline V gene. This CDR3 comprises 11 residues. Repertoires were generated with immunoSEQ multiplex PCR, while TCRdb's copy carries only in-frame clones and drops some. The profile shows 40,000 or so clones, approximately 82% of them singletons. Time point in this sample: week 47, end of study. Doses consisted of 300 ug of mutant IDH1 20-mer peptide each, paired with topical imiquimod. Each patient was administered eight vaccinations, scheduled in weeks 1, 3, 5, 7, 11, 15, 19 and 23. The astrocytomas were IDH1-mutant, ATRX-negative, and WHO grade 3 or 4.

The specimen comprised PBMCs, sampled from a glioma patient whose treatment included an IDH1 peptide vaccine. This TCR derives from a man aged 18 to 29 with glioma. Some clones in this sample may be carry-over from other donors' samples. This chain uses TRBV4-3 with TRBJ2-7; tentative D call: TRBD1 (5 bases). CDR3 DNA sequence: TGCGCCAGCAGCCGGGGCCCCGAGCAGTACTTC. Amino acid sequence: CASSRGPEQYF.